The rows below give T cell receptor beta chains drawn from one sample of a study of T cells in Graves' hyperthyroidism and ophthalmopathy. TCRdb passed the multiplex PCR reads through MiXCR, listing each CDR3 protein once. In the table there are more than 550,000 distinct CDR3 sequences, 18% of which are singletons. Sequenced sample: blood. Receptors originate from a woman between 45 and 65 years old with Graves' hyperthyroidism that later progressed to Graves' ophthalmopathy. Both conserved end residues are part of each CDR3. The D gene is left open where the match is weak. The listing skips clone size in some rows; elsewhere it reads once, few, many or a size class.

>TRBD2|TRBJ2-6|NA|TRBV11-2
CAGSLVWVLAGTGANVLTF
TGTGCCGGCAGCTTAGTATGGGTTCTAGCGGGAACTGGGGCCAACGTCCTGACTTTC
>NA|TRBJ2-7|NA|TRBV6-1
CASSGMDSTYEQYF
TGTGCCAGCAGTGGTATGGACAGCACCTACGAGCAGTACTTC
>NA|TRBJ2-2|many|TRBV12-3/TRBV12-4
CASSFSAGGTGELFF
TGTGCCAGCAGTTTCTCCGCCGGGGGCACCGGGGAGCTGTTTTTT
>NA|TRBJ2-3|many|TRBV2
CASSDGGFSDTQYF
TGTGCCAGCAGTGACGGAGGGTTCAGCGATACGCAGTATTTT
>TRBD2|TRBJ2-1|many|TRBV20-1
CSARDLDGGAWDEQFF
TGCAGTGCTAGAGATTTGGACGGGGGGGCCTGGGATGAGCAGTTCTTC
>TRBD2|TRBJ2-4|few|TRBV2
CASRGGLAKNIQYF
TGTGCCAGCAGGGGGGGGTTAGCCAAAAACATTCAGTACTTC
>TRBD2|TRBJ2-1|many|TRBV11-3
CASSPGWVAGSSYNEQFF
TGTGCCAGCAGCCCAGGTTGGGTAGCGGGGAGCTCCTACAATGAGCAGTTCTTC
>NA|TRBJ1-2|NA|TRBV9
CASSVVLPYGEVPSYTF
TGTGCCAGCAGCGTAGTCCTCCCTTATGGGGAAGTACCCAGCTACACCTTC
>NA|TRBJ1-4|many|TRBV7-9
CASSFKEKLFF
TGTGCCAGCAGCTTTAAGGAAAAACTGTTTTTT
>NA|TRBJ1-6|many|TRBV5-1
CASSLGTENSPLHF
TGCGCCAGCAGCTTAGGGACGGAAAATTCACCCCTCCACTTT
>NA|TRBJ2-2|many|TRBV12-3/TRBV12-4
CASSLSTGLGTGELFF
TGTGCCAGCAGTTTATCTACAGGGTTGGGCACCGGGGAGCTGTTTTTT
>NA|TRBJ2-2|NA|TRBV5-4
CASSSEYSGELFF
TGTGCCAGCAGCTCCGAATATAGCGGGGAGCTGTTTTTT
>NA|TRBJ1-5|NA|TRBV7-3
CASSRTKNQPQHF
TGTGCCAGCAGCCGGACGAAGAATCAGCCCCAGCATTTT
>TRBD1|TRBJ2-2|once|TRBV6-5
CASSNRGGTGELFF
TGTGCCAGCAGTAACAGGGGTGGCACCGGGGAGCTGTTTTTT
>TRBD2|TRBJ2-3|few|TRBV20-1
CSAVERGGRLDTQYF
TGCAGTGCTGTAGAGCGGGGGGGCCGTTTAGATACGCAGTATTTT
>NA|TRBJ1-1|NA|TRBV25-1
CASSSTRETEAFF
TGTGCCAGCAGCTCAACCAGGGAAACTGAAGCTTTCTTT
>TRBD1|TRBJ1-2|many|TRBV11-2
CASSPRTGGAGAYGYTF
TGTGCCAGCAGCCCTAGGACAGGGGGCGCGGGTGCCTATGGCTACACCTTC
>TRBD1|TRBJ1-1|many|TRBV20-1
CSADFRQGRTEAFF
TGCAGTGCTGACTTCCGACAGGGGAGGACTGAAGCTTTCTTT
>TRBD2|TRBJ2-3|NA|TRBV2
CAIRGLAGTDTQYF
TGTGCCATCAGGGGACTAGCGGGGACAGATACGCAGTATTTT
>NA|TRBJ2-1|few|TRBV20-1
CSASSGLGRDNEQFF
TGCAGTGCTAGTTCGGGATTAGGAAGGGACAATGAGCAGTTCTTC
>NA|TRBJ1-5|NA|TRBV27
CASSFFLTQPQHF
TGTGCCAGCAGTTTCTTTCTGACTCAGCCCCAGCATTTT
>NA|TRBJ1-6|NA|TRBV25-1
CASNFGVGSPLHF
TGTGCCAGCAATTTCGGGGTGGGTTCACCCCTCCACTTT
>NA|TRBJ1-1|few|TRBV7-9
CASVEYTEAFF
TGTGCCAGCGTCGAGTACACTGAAGCTTTCTTT
>NA|TRBJ2-2|many|TRBV3-1
CASSQDRDTGELFF
TGTGCCAGCAGCCAAGACAGGGATACCGGGGAGCTGTTTTTT
>TRBD1|TRBJ2-2|NA|TRBV7-9
CASRLDRGNTGELFF
TGTGCCAGCAGACTAGACAGGGGGAACACCGGGGAGCTGTTTTTT
>NA|TRBJ1-2|many|TRBV27
CASRPTGRLGYTF
TGTGCCAGCAGGCCAACAGGGCGTCTTGGCTACACCTTC
>NA|TRBJ1-1|few|TRBV20-1
CSATGAKMNTEAFF
TGCAGTGCTACTGGAGCAAAAATGAACACTGAAGCTTTCTTT
>NA|TRBJ2-5|NA|TRBV7-6
CASSSYSQETQYF
TGTGCCAGCAGCTCGTACAGCCAAGAGACCCAGTACTTC
>NA|TRBJ1-1|few|TRBV18
CASSPGPTFMNTEAFF
TGTGCCAGCTCACCAGGTCCAACCTTTATGAACACTGAAGCTTTCTTT
>TRBD1|TRBJ1-2|many|TRBV6-1
CASKAPGQGSNYGYTF
TGTGCCAGCAAGGCCCCGGGACAGGGGAGTAACTATGGCTACACCTTC
>TRBD2|TRBJ2-7|NA|TRBV12-3/TRBV12-4
CASSQGRGFDEQYF
TGTGCCAGCAGCCAAGGGAGGGGTTTCGACGAGCAGTACTTC
>NA|TRBJ1-1|many|TRBV5-1
CASSWGGLRNTEAFF
TGCGCCAGCAGCTGGGGCGGGTTGCGGAACACTGAAGCTTTCTTT
>TRBD1|TRBJ1-4|few|TRBV7-9
CASSLVRTGDEKLFF
TGTGCCAGCAGCTTAGTTCGGACAGGGGACGAAAAACTGTTTTTT
>NA|TRBJ2-2|few|TRBV12-3/TRBV12-4
CASSLPAPNTGELFF
TGTGCCAGCAGTTTACCAGCCCCGAACACCGGGGAGCTGTTTTTT
>TRBD2|TRBJ2-1|many|TRBV5-6
CASSPTSGGGHEQFF
TGTGCCAGCAGTCCAACTAGCGGGGGGGGACATGAGCAGTTCTTC
>NA|TRBJ2-7|few|TRBV6-6
CASSYDRKGYEQYF
TGTGCCAGCAGTTACGACAGGAAGGGTTACGAGCAGTACTTC
>NA|TRBJ1-2|NA|TRBV2
CASGGETSYGYTF
TGTGCCAGCGGGGGTGAGACATCCTATGGCTACACCTTC
>NA|TRBJ2-2|NA|TRBV12-3/TRBV12-4
CASMGESGELFF
TGTGCCAGCATGGGGGAGTCCGGGGAGCTGTTTTTT
>NA|TRBJ2-3|many|TRBV11-2
CASSPPHGGGRTDTQYF
TGTGCCAGCAGCCCCCCCCACGGGGGCGGGAGAACAGATACGCAGTATTTT
>NA|TRBJ1-1|NA|TRBV9
CASSGYGALNTEAFF
TGTGCCAGCAGCGGATACGGGGCGTTGAACACTGAAGCTTTCTTT
>TRBD1|TRBJ1-2|many|TRBV5-1
CASSGGTGASGYTF
TGCGCCAGCAGCGGAGGGACAGGGGCGTCTGGCTACACCTTC
>NA|TRBJ1-4|many|TRBV6-5
CASSYANEKLFF
TGTGCCAGCAGTTACGCCAATGAAAAACTGTTTTTT
>NA|TRBJ2-3|NA|TRBV7-3
CASGLSGGRGDTQYF
TGTGCCAGCGGACTCTCCGGAGGCAGGGGTGATACGCAGTATTTT
>NA|TRBJ2-3|many|TRBV2
CASSDISREADTQYF
TGTGCCAGCAGTGATATCTCACGAGAGGCAGATACGCAGTATTTT
>TRBD1|TRBJ1-6|many|TRBV3-1
CASSDPDRWEPLHF
TGTGCCAGCAGCGATCCGGACAGGTGGGAACCCCTCCACTTT
>TRBD2|TRBJ2-7|many|TRBV3-1
CASSQGLAGGYEQYF
TGTGCCAGCAGCCAAGGGCTAGCGGGGGGTTACGAGCAGTACTTC
>NA|TRBJ1-6|many|TRBV18
CASSPGEGSPLHF
TGTGCCAGCTCACCAGGGGAGGGATCACCCCTCCACTTT
>TRBD1|TRBJ1-1|many|TRBV3-1
CASSQGLQGASEAFF
TGTGCCAGCAGCCAAGGATTACAGGGGGCTTCTGAAGCTTTCTTT
>TRBD1|TRBJ2-7|few|TRBV6-5
CASSYPSGQGRSYEQYF
TGTGCCAGCAGTTACCCCAGTGGACAGGGTCGATCCTACGAGCAGTACTTC
>TRBD1|TRBJ1-6|few|TRBV5-6
CASSQGGANSPLHF
TGTGCCAGCAGCCAGGGGGGGGCCAATTCACCCCTCCACTTT
>NA|TRBJ1-1|few|TRBV20-1
CSASITYHTEAFF
TGCAGTGCTAGTATTACTTATCACACTGAAGCTTTCTTT
>TRBD1|TRBJ1-2|NA|TRBV13
CASRGQETYGYTF
TGTGCCAGTCGGGGACAGGAGACTTATGGCTACACCTTC
>NA|TRBJ1-5|few|TRBV11-2
CASSLGGTGAFGQPQHF
TGTGCCAGCAGCTTAGGGGGCACGGGAGCCTTCGGTCAGCCCCAGCATTTT
>NA|TRBJ2-1|many|TRBV7-8
CASSSTGQAALDEQFF
TGTGCCAGCAGCTCCACGGGACAAGCAGCATTGGATGAGCAGTTCTTC
>NA|TRBJ1-1|many|TRBV20-1
CSASGRGPEGTETFF
TGCAGTGCTAGTGGCAGGGGTCCCGAAGGGACTGAAACTTTCTTT
>NA|TRBJ1-4|few|TRBV25-1
CASSDQGRGKLFF
TGTGCCAGCAGTGACCAGGGGAGAGGAAAACTGTTTTTT
>TRBD2|TRBJ2-3|many|TRBV20-1
CSARDGRGGTDTQYF
TGCAGTGCTAGAGATGGGCGGGGGGGCACAGATACGCAGTATTTT